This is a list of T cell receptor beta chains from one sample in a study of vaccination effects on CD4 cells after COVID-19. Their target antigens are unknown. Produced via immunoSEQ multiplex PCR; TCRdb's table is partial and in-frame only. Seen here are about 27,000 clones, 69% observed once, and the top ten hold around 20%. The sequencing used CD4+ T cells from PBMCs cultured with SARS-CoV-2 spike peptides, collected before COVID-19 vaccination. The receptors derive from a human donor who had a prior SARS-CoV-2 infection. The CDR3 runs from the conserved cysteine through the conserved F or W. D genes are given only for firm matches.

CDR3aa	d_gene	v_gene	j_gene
CASRRPDYGYTF	.	TRBV6-5	TRBJ1-2
CASSQGGRAGGTGELFF	.	TRBV4-1	TRBJ2-2
CASSMEGYGYTF	.	TRBV6-6	TRBJ1-2
CASSFLREGVTGELFF	TRBD2	TRBV5-4	TRBJ2-2
CASRTGNQPQHF	TRBD1	TRBV25-1	TRBJ1-5
CASSIGAGLNTIYF	.	TRBV2	TRBJ1-3
CAIAAGVGNTEAFF	.	TRBV10-3	TRBJ1-1
CASSTVGSFQETQYF	.	TRBV6-5	TRBJ2-5
CASTSMTGNLLAGNEQFF	TRBD2	TRBV27	TRBJ2-1
CAWSLWRNTEAFF	.	TRBV30	TRBJ1-1
CASSPAGVTYNEQFF	TRBD2	TRBV5-1	TRBJ2-1
CASTSSARSYEQYF	.	TRBV18	TRBJ2-7
CASSSLAGELFF	.	TRBV12-3/TRBV12-4	TRBJ2-2